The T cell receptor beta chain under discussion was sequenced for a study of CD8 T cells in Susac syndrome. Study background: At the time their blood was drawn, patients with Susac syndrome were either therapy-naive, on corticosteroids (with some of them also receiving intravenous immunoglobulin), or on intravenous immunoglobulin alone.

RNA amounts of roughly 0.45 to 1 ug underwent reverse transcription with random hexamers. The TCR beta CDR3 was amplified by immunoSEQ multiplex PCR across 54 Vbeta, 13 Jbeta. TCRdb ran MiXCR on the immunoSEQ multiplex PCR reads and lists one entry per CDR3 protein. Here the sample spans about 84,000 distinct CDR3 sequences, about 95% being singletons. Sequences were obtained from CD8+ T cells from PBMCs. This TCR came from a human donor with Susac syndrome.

The CDR3 nucleotides are TGTGCCAGCAGTCCGCGGGATCAGCCCCAGCATTTT. Its translation: CASSPRDQPQHF. The V and J genes are TRBV28 and TRBJ1-5; D is unresolved. Germline CDR1 reads MDHEN; CDR2 reads SYDVKM. This CDR3 is built from 12 residues. V was pared by 5 bases and J by 5 bases, with 7 bases between.